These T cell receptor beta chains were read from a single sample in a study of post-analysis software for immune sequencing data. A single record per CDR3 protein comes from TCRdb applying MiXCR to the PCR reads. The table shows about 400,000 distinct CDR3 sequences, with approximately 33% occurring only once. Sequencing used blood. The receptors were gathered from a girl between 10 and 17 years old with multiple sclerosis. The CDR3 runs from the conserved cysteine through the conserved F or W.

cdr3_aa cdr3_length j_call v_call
CSVETLTGELFF 12 TRBJ2-2 TRBV29-1
CASSLPLDRAGEQYF 15 TRBJ2-5 TRBV7-9
CSAKRVNSDPNYGYTF 16 TRBJ1-2 TRBV20-1
CSAHVGGPDTQYF 13 TRBJ2-3 TRBV29-1
CASRNRAMDTEAFF 14 TRBJ1-1 TRBV13
CASSQVIYRETQYF 14 TRBJ2-5 TRBV4-1
CASSLSTYNEQFF 13 TRBJ2-1 TRBV7-9
CASTLTGGISYGYTF 15 TRBJ1-2 TRBV27
CASSQVLGSGGATDTQYF 18 TRBJ2-3 TRBV4-1
CASTKGGAERNYGYTF 16 TRBJ1-2 TRBV4-3
CATSIAGGPDNEQFF 15 TRBJ2-1 TRBV15
CASSWGQGRTSSGANVLTF 19 TRBJ2-6 TRBV7-3
CASSLQGASTGELFF 15 TRBJ2-2 TRBV7-3
CASSPPGQGYDGYTF 15 TRBJ1-2 TRBV4-2
CASSLARSIGNQPQHF 16 TRBJ1-5 TRBV7-8
CASSRYGQLVYEQYF 15 TRBJ2-7 TRBV27
CASSTQPGQGPYGYTF 16 TRBJ1-2 TRBV7-2
CSARGTSGGQVRVDEQFF 18 TRBJ2-1 TRBV20-1
CASSFKANYGYTF 13 TRBJ1-2 TRBV12-3/TRBV12-4
CAISAPGQGGYEQYF 15 TRBJ2-7 TRBV10-3
CASSLPGDRNSPLHF 15 TRBJ1-6 TRBV5-5
CAISAGTGGYNEQFF 15 TRBJ2-1 TRBV10-3
CAISDRILNTEAFF 14 TRBJ1-1 TRBV10-3
CASRLSWGAKNIQYF 15 TRBJ2-4 TRBV12-3/TRBV12-4
CATLKTSGGVHRQFF 15 TRBJ2-1 TRBV24-1
CASSPGGSRDGYTF 14 TRBJ1-2 TRBV3-1
CSVVQNEQFF 10 TRBJ2-1 TRBV29-1
CASSYSGTSEYEQYF 15 TRBJ2-7 TRBV6-5
CSALPTHRVTSYNEQFF 17 TRBJ2-1 TRBV20-1
CASSDTLRKGEETQYF 16 TRBJ2-5 TRBV25-1
CASRPKGGIYEQYF 14 TRBJ2-7 TRBV7-8
CAISEGTGFGNEQFF 15 TRBJ2-1 TRBV10-3
CASSPGTEYNEQFF 14 TRBJ2-1 TRBV18
CASSLAPGQWTYEQYF 16 TRBJ2-7 TRBV5-1
CASSRGPREAKNIQYF 16 TRBJ2-4 TRBV21-1
CASSQSYAGLARGTDTQYF 19 TRBJ2-3 TRBV3-1
CASSQDRSSGGGTDTQYF 18 TRBJ2-3 TRBV4-3
CASRLNWDRAYEQYF 15 TRBJ2-7 TRBV5-1
CSASTDGGSYGYTF 14 TRBJ1-2 TRBV20-1
CASSLFGYGERGTDTQYF 18 TRBJ2-3 TRBV7-9
CASRNLDRNQPQHF 14 TRBJ1-5 TRBV12-3/TRBV12-4
CASSQDRGGNPPLHF 15 TRBJ1-6 TRBV4-3
CASSLGGNILGETQYF 16 TRBJ2-5 TRBV7-6
CAGPWEDQPQHF 12 TRBJ1-5 TRBV13
CASSPRTGETQYF 13 TRBJ2-5 TRBV18
CASSYERTGPSLNTEAFF 18 TRBJ1-1 TRBV6-5
CASSERDRAHEQYF 14 TRBJ2-7 TRBV7-9
CASSYSNRGSDGYTF 15 TRBJ1-2 TRBV6-5
CASSRRTSGDLTDTQYF 17 TRBJ2-3 TRBV3-1
CASSPRRDSQNEKLFF 16 TRBJ1-4 TRBV3-1
CASSQEGLAGTDTQYF 16 TRBJ2-3 TRBV3-1
CASSFVGGGRSRETQYF 17 TRBJ2-5 TRBV7-8
CSVGDRAGGAEAFF 14 TRBJ1-1 TRBV29-1
CASSSPSSWKQYF 13 TRBJ2-5 TRBV12-3/TRBV12-4
CASSKGTGNQPQHF 14 TRBJ1-5 TRBV7-2
CSAIPAQESQETQYF 15 TRBJ2-5 TRBV20-1
CASSPSDSSQETQYF 15 TRBJ2-5 TRBV7-3